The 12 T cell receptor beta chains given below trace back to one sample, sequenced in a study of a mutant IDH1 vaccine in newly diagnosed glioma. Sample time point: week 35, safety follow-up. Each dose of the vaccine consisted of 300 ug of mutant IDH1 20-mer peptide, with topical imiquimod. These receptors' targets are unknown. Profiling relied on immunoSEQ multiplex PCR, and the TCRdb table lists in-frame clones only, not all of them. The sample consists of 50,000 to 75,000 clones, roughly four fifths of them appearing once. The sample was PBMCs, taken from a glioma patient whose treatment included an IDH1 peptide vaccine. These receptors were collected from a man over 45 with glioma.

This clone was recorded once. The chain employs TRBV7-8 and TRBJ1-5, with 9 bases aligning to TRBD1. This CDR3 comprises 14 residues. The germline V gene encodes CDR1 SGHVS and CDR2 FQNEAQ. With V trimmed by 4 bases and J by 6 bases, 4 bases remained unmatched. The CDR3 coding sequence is TGTGCCAGCAGCTCCGACAGGGGGGGTCAGCCCCAGCATTTT. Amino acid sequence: CASSSDRGGQPQHF.

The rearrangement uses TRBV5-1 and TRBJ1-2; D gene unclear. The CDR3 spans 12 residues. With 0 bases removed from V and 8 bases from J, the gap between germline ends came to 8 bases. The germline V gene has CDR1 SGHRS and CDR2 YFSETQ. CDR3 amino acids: CASSLEPGGYTF. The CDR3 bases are TGCGCCAGCAGCTTGGAACCGGGAGGCTACACCTTC. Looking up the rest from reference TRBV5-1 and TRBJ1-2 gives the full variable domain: KAGVTQTPRYLIKTRGQQVTLSCSPISGHRSVSWYQQTPGQGLQFLFEYFSETQRNKGNFPGRFSGRQFSNSRSEMNVSTLELGDSALYLCASSLEPGGYTFGSGTRLTVV.

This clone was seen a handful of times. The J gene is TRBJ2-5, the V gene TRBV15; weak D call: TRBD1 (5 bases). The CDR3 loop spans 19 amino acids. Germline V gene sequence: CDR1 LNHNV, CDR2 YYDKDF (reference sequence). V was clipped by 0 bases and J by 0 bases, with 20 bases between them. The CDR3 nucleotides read TGTGCCACCAGCAGAGATCTTACAGGCACCATGGTTTACCAAGAGACCCAGTACTTC. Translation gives CATSRDLTGTMVYQETQYF. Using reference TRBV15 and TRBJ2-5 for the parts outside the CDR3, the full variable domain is DAMVIQNPRYQVTQFGKPVTLSCSQTLNHNVMYWYQQKSSQAPKLLFHYYDKDFNNEADTPDNFQSRRPNTSFCFLDIRSPGLGDTAMYLCATSRDLTGTMVYQETQYFGPGTRLLVL.

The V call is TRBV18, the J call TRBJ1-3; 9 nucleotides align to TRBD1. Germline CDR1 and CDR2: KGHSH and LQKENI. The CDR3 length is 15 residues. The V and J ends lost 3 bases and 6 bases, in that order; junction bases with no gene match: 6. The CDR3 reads CASSPRTGVVNTIYF. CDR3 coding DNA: TGTGCCAGCTCACCGAGGACAGGGGTTGTAAACACCATATATTTT.

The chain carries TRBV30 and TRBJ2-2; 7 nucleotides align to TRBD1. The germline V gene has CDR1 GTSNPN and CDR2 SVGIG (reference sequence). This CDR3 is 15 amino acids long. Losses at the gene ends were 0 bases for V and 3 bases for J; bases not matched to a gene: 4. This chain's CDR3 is CAWSVRDRDTGELFF. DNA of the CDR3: TGTGCCTGGAGTGTCCGGGACAGAGACACCGGGGAGCTGTTTTTT.

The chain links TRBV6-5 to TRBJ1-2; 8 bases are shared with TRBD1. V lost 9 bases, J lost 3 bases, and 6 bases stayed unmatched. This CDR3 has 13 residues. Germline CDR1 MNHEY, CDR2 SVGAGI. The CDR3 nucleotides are TGTGCCAGTGGACAGGGAATAGACTATGGCTACACCTTC. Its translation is CASGQGIDYGYTF.

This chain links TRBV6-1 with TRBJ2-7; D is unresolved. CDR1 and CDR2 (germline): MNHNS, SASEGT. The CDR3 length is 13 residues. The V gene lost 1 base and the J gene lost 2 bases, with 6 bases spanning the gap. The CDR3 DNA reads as TGTGCCAGCAGTGAAGATAGGACCTACGAGCAGTACTTC. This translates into CASSEDRTYEQYF.

The CDR3 region has the DNA TGTGCCAGTAGCCTTGGACAGGGCATAGATCAGCCCCAGCATTTT. Protein sequence: CASSLGQGIDQPQHF. The chain carries TRBV19 and TRBJ1-5; 8 bases fit TRBD1. CDR1 and CDR2 from the germline V gene are LNHDA and SQIVND (reference sequence). Germline trimming cut 6 bases from V and 5 bases from J; bases unmatched to any gene: 9. The CDR3 is 15 residues long.

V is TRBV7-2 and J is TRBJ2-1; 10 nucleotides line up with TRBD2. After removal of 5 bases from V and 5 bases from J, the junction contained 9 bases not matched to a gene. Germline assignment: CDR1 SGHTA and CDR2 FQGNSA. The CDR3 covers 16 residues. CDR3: CASSPSGAGGNNEQFF. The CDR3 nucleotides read TGTGCCAGCAGCCCCTCGGGAGCGGGGGGGAACAATGAGCAGTTCTTC.

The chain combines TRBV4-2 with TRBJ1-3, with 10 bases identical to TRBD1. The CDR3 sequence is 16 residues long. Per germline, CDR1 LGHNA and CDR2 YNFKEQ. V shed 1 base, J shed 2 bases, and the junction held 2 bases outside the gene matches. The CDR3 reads CASSQGGQGAGNTIYF. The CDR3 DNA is TGTGCCAGCAGCCAAGGAGGACAGGGGGCTGGAAACACCATATATTTT.

The CDR3 DNA sequence: TGTGCCAGCAGTTACTCGCCTAGCTCCTACGAGCAGTACTTC. Amino acid sequence: CASSYSPSSYEQYF. The chain couples TRBV6-6 to TRBJ2-7; D not certain. With 0 bases removed from V and 0 bases from J, the gap between germline ends came to 6 bases. From germline, CDR1 is MNHNY and CDR2 SVGAGI (reference sequence). CDR3 length: 14 amino acids.

CDR3 nucleotides: TGTGCCAGCAGCTTGAGGCTGGCGGGGACCGGGGAGCTGTTTTTT. As protein: CASSLRLAGTGELFF. The V and J genes are TRBV7-6 and TRBJ2-2; the D gene is possibly TRBD2 (6 bases). This CDR3 comprises 15 residues. Trimming shortened V by 3 bases and J by 5 bases, and 13 bases separated the two germline ends. Germline V lookup: CDR1 SGHVS, CDR2 FNYEAQ.